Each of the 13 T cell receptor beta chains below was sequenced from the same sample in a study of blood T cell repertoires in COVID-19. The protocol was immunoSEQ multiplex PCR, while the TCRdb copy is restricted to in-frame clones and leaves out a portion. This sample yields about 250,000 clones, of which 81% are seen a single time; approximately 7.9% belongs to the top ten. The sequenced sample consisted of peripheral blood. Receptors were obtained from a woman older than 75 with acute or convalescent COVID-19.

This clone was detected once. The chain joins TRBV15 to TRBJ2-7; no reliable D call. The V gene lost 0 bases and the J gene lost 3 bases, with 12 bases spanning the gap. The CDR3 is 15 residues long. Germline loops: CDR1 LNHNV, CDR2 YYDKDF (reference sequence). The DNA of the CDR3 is TGTGCCACCAGCAGAGATCCCGCAAACTACTACGAGCAGTACTTC. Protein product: CATSRDPANYYEQYF.

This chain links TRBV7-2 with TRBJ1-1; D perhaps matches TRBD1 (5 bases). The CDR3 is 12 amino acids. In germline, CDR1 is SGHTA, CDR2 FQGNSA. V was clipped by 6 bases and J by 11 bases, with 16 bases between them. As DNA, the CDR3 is TGTGCCAGCAGACTTACAGGTGAGGCTGCTTTCTTT. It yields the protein CASRLTGEAAFF.

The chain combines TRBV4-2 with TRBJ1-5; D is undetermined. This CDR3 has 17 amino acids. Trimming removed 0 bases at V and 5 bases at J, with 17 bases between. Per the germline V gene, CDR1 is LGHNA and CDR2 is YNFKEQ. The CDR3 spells CASSQDQWANGDQPQHF. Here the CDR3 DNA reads TGTGCCAGCAGCCAAGATCAATGGGCCAACGGGGATCAGCCCCAGCATTTT.

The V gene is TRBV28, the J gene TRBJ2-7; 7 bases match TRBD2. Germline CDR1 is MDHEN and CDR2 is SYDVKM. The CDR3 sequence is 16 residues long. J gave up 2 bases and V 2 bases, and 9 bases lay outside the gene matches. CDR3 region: CASSLGRSSGTYEQYF. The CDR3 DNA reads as TGTGCCAGCAGTTTAGGTCGGTCTAGCGGAACCTACGAGCAGTACTTC.

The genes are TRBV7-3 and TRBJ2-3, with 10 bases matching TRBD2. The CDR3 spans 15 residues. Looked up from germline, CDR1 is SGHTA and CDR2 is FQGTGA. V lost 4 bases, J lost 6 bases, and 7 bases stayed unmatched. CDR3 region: CASSSGLAWGDTQYF. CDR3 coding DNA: TGTGCCAGCAGCTCGGGACTAGCGTGGGGGGATACGCAGTATTTT.

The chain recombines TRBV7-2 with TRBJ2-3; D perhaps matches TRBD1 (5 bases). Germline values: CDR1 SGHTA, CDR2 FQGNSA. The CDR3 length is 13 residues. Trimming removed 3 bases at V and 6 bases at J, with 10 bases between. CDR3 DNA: TGTGCCAGCAGCTTCAGGGTAGGGGATACGCAGTATTTT. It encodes CASSFRVGDTQYF.

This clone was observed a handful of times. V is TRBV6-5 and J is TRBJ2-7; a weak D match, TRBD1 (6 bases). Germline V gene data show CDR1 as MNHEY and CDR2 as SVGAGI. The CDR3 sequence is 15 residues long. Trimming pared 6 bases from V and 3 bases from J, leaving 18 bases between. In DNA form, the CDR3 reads TGTGCCAGCAGCCTATCCGGGACAATTAACTACGAGCAGTACTTC. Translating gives CASSLSGTINYEQYF.

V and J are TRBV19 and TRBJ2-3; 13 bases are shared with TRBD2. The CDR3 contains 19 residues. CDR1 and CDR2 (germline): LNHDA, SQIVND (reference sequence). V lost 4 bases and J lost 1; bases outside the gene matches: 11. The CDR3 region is CASSKAGTSGAAGTDTQYF. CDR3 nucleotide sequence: TGTGCCAGTAGTAAAGCCGGGACTAGCGGGGCGGCTGGCACAGATACGCAGTATTTT.

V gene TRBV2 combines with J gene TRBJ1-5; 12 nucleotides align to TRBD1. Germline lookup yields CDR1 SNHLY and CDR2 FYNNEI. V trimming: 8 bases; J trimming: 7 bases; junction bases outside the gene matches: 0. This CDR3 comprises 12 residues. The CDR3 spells CASGTGGQPQHF. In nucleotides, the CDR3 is TGTGCCAGCGGGACAGGGGGCCAGCCCCAGCATTTT.

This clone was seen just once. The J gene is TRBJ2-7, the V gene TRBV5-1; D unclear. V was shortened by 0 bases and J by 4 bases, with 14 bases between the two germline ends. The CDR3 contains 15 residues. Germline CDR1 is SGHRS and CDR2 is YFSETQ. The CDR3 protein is CASSLVPSLSYEQYF. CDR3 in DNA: TGCGCCAGCAGCTTGGTACCTAGTCTTTCATACGAGCAGTACTTC. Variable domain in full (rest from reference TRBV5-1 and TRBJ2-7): KAGVTQTPRYLIKTRGQQVTLSCSPISGHRSVSWYQQTPGQGLQFLFEYFSETQRNKGNFPGRFSGRQFSNSRSEMNVSTLELGDSALYLCASSLVPSLSYEQYFGPGTRLTVT.

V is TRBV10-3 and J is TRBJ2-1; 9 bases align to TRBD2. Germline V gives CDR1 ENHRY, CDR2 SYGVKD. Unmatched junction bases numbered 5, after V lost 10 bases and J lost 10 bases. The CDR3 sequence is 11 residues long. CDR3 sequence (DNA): TGTGCCACCCTAGCGGGAAACGAGCAGTTCTTC. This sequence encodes CATLAGNEQFF.

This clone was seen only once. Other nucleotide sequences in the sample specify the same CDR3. The CDR3 nucleotides read TGTGCCAGCAGTTTTTCCGAAGAGACCCAGTACTTC. Translated, it gives CASSFSEETQYF. The chain has TRBV12-3 or TRBV12-4 and TRBJ2-5; D is unresolved. The V end lost 3 bases, the J end lost 3 bases, and 5 bases lay between the germline ends. This CDR3 region has 12 residues.

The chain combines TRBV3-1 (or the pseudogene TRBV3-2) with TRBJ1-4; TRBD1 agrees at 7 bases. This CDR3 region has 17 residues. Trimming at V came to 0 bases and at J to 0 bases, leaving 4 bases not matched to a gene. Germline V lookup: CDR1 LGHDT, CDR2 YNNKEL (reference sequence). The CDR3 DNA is TGTGCCAGCAGCCAAGAAACAGGGGTGGCAACTAATGAAAAACTGTTTTTT. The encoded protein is CASSQETGVATNEKLFF.